This paragraph covers one T cell receptor beta chain sequence. The sample is drawn from a study of blood T cell repertoires in COVID-19. Assay used: immunoSEQ multiplex PCR; TCRdb lists only in-frame clones, some missing. The sample has around 130,000 clones, 75% to 90% seen once; the top ten hold approximately 2.3%. Deletions cut 4 bases from V and 1 base from J, with 8 bases between. The CDR3 runs to 13 residues. Germline V lookup: CDR1 SGDLS, CDR2 YYNGEE. V and J are TRBV9 and TRBJ1-1, with D unclear. The clonotype originates from a woman in her forties or fifties who had recovered from COVID-19. The sequenced sample consisted of PBMCs or T cells enriched from blood (not recorded which). DNA for the CDR3: TGTGCCAGCAGCTCTCCCTCGAACACTGAAGCTTTCTTT. It translates to CASSSPSNTEAFF.